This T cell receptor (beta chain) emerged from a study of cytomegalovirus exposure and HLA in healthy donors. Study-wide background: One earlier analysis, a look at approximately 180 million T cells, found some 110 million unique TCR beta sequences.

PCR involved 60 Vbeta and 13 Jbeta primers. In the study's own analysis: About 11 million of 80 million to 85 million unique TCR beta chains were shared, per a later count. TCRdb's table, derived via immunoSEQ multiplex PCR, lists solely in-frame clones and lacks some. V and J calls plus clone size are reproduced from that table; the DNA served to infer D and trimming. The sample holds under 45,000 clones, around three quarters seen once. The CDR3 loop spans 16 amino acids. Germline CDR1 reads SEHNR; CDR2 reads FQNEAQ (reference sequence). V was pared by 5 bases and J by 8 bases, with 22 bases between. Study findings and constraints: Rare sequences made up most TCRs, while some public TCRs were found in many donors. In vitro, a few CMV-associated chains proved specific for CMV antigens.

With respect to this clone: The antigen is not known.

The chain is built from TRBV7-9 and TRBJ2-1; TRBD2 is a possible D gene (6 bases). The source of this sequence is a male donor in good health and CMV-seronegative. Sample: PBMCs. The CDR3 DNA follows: TGTGCCAGCAGCCCTAGGGTCCGGGAGTCTCTGGATGAGCAGTTCTTC. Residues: CASSPRVRESLDEQFF.